The clone carrying this T cell receptor (beta chain) occurred a few times. Its antigen is undetermined. The CDR3 contains 16 residues. V lost 0 bases and J lost 3; bases outside the gene matches: 4. CDR1 is SGHTS and CDR2 is YDEGEE in the germline V gene. It was healthy bone marrow donors who served as donors. The sample comes from a study of cytomegalovirus exposure and HLA in healthy donors. Study-wide results and limits: Later analysis demonstrated an association between a missense DCLRE1C variant and TCR beta V- and J-gene trimming. The study recorded 160 or so TCR beta chains that were cytomegalovirus-associated. Earlier analysis found most TCR beta V segments productive about 87% or about 30% of the time.

Primers: 60 Vbeta forward and 13 Jbeta reverse. Generated by immunoSEQ multiplex PCR, the TCRdb table keeps only in-frame clones and is missing some. The sample holds around 170,000 clones, roughly 80% seen once. Sequencing was done on a sample of PBMCs. This TCR was sampled from a girl aged 10 to 17 in good health and CMV-seropositive. V gene TRBV5-8 combines with J gene TRBJ2-1; 9 positions agree with TRBD2. CDR3 nucleotides: TGTGCCAGCAGCTTGGGGACTAGCGTTAACTACAATGAGCAGTTCTTC. It codes for CASSLGTSVNYNEQFF. The full variable domain, with the rest looked up from reference TRBV5-8 and TRBJ2-1, is EAGVTQSPTHLIKTRGQQATLRCSPISGHTSVYWYQQALGLGLQFLLWYDEGEERNRGNFPPRFSGRQFPNYSSELNVNALELEDSALYLCASSLGTSVNYNEQFFGPGTRLTVL.